This T cell receptor beta chain is drawn from a study of cytotoxic CD8 clonotypes in ibrutinib-treated CLL. Overall study context: Within the patient group, some 11 were relapsed/refractory and over 14 treatment-naive, and about 18 were IGHV unmutated.

Whole-study findings and limits: Progressing and sustained-remission patients had different sampling times.

Points on this clone: Antigen: not known.

This table comes from immunoSEQ multiplex PCR, and its TCRdb copy is limited to in-frame clones, with some not included. Of about 140,000 clones in the sample, approximately 90% were seen once. The source was PBMCs, collected after 12 months of ibrutinib treatment. This TCR was recovered from a human donor with chronic lymphocytic leukemia.

The CDR3 nucleotides read TGTGCCAGCAGCTTTCGACTAGCGGGAGAGAATGAGCAGTTCTTC. This encodes CASSFRLAGENEQFF. The chain links TRBV7-2 to TRBJ2-1; TRBD2 agrees at 12 bases. Per germline, CDR1 SGHTA and CDR2 FQGNSA. The CDR3 runs 15 residues. Trimming removed 3 bases from V and 7 bases from J; junction bases left unmatched: 4.